This T cell receptor beta chain was observed in a study of blood T cell repertoires in COVID-19. In the study's own analysis: Estimation of nucleated cell counts relied on the amplification of reference gene primers. The assay was immunoSEQ multiplex PCR, and TCRdb's table has in-frame clones only and misses some. V, J and clone size derive from that table, while D and trimming were established from the DNA sequence. The sample has some 230,000 clones, 80% to 90% seen once. The source is a woman in her late teens or twenties in a cohort exposed to, infected with or recovered from COVID-19 (not recorded which). The sample was PBMCs or T cells enriched from blood (not recorded which).

CDR3 in amino acids: CASSLEGTGLSYSAKNIQYF. CDR3 in DNA: TGCGCCAGCAGCTTGGAAGGGACAGGATTATCCTATTCAGCCAAAAACATTCAGTACTTC. The chain employs TRBV5-1 and TRBJ2-4; 8 bases align to TRBD1. The CDR3 length is 20 residues. Germline CDR1 reads SGHRS; CDR2 reads YFSETQ. V shed 0 bases and J 0 bases; nucleotides not matched to a gene: 14.